This TCR beta chain was sequenced in a study of T cell responses to AZD1222 COVID-19 vaccine. Whole-study findings and limits: Repertoire sampling happened only post peak T cell response. In a largely white British group with more females than males, clonal diversity was possibly underestimated. As reported, nearly half of all spike-specific TCRs target variant regions that are unmutated. Breadth and depth of Spike-specific TCRs rose after two AZD1222 doses.

The CDR3 covers 10 residues. Germline loops: CDR1 DFQATT, CDR2 SNEGSKA (reference sequence). Points on this clone: Antigen: not known.

Assay used: immunoSEQ multiplex PCR; TCRdb lists only in-frame clones, some missing. The repertoire holds about 110,000 clones, with 90% to 95% as singletons. The receptor was derived from an adult in good health. Sample: peripheral blood, taken on day 0 of AZD1222 vaccination. The chain links TRBV20-1 to TRBJ1-5; D is unclear. The DNA of the CDR3 is TGCAGGGACCAAGAGGAGCCCCAGCATTTT. Its translation: CRDQEEPQHF.